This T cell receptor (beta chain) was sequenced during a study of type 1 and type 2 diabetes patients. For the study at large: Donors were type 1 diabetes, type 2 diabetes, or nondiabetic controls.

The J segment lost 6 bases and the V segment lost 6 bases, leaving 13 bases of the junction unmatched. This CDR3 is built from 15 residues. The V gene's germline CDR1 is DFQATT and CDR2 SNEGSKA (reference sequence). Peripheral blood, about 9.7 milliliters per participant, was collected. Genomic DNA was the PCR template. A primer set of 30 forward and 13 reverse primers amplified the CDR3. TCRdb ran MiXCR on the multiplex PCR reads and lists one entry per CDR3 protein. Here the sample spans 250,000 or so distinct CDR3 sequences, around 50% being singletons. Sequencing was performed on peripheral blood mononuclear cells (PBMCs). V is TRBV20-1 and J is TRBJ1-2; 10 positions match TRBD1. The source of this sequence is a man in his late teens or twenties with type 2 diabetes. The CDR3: CSATSRQGARDGYTF. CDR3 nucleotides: TGCAGTGCAACGAGTCGACAGGGGGCGCGGGATGGCTACACCTTC.